Below are 4 T cell receptor beta chains sequenced from a single sample in a study of blood T cell repertoires in COVID-19. TCRdb's table, derived via immunoSEQ multiplex PCR, lists solely in-frame clones and lacks some. The profile shows 150,000 to 200,000 clones, 65% to 90% of them singletons. Sequenced input: peripheral blood. These receptors originate from a man between 60 and 75 years old with acute or convalescent COVID-19.

This chain joins TRBV2 and TRBJ2-2; 7 nucleotides align to TRBD2. Unmatched junction bases numbered 2, after V lost 1 base and J lost 0 bases. Germline V gene lookup returns CDR1 SNHLY and CDR2 FYNNEI. The CDR3 sequence is 16 residues long. The CDR3 bases are TGTGCCAGCAGTGAAGAGGGACTATCGAACACCGGGGAGCTGTTTTTT. This encodes CASSEEGLSNTGELFF.

The gene calls are TRBV15 and TRBJ2-3; no definite D call. This CDR3 comprises 13 residues. The V and J ends lost 0 bases and 4 bases respectively, with 5 bases between them. CDR1 is LNHNV, CDR2 YYDKDF, per germline (reference sequence). This CDR3 is CATSRDSSDTQYF. CDR3 nucleotides: TGTGCCACCAGCAGAGATTCGTCAGATACGCAGTATTTT.

This clone was detected once. The chain recombines TRBV5-1 with TRBJ1-4; D not certain. The V and J ends lost 4 bases and 7 bases respectively, with 23 bases between them. CDR1 SGHRS and CDR2 YFSETQ come from the germline V gene. The CDR3 runs 17 residues. CDR3 nucleotides: TGCGCCAGCAGCCCAGACTATTATTCACCTATGCCTGAAAAACTGTTTTTT. As protein: CASSPDYYSPMPEKLFF.

The chain employs TRBV6-4 and TRBJ2-3; TRBD1 matches at 9 bases. This CDR3 has 14 residues. Germline V lookup: CDR1 MRHNA, CDR2 SNTAGT. V lost 6 bases and J lost 2; bases outside the gene matches: 3. DNA for the CDR3: TGTGCCAGCAGCCGGGACAGGGCCACAGATACGCAGTATTTT. Translating it yields CASSRDRATDTQYF.